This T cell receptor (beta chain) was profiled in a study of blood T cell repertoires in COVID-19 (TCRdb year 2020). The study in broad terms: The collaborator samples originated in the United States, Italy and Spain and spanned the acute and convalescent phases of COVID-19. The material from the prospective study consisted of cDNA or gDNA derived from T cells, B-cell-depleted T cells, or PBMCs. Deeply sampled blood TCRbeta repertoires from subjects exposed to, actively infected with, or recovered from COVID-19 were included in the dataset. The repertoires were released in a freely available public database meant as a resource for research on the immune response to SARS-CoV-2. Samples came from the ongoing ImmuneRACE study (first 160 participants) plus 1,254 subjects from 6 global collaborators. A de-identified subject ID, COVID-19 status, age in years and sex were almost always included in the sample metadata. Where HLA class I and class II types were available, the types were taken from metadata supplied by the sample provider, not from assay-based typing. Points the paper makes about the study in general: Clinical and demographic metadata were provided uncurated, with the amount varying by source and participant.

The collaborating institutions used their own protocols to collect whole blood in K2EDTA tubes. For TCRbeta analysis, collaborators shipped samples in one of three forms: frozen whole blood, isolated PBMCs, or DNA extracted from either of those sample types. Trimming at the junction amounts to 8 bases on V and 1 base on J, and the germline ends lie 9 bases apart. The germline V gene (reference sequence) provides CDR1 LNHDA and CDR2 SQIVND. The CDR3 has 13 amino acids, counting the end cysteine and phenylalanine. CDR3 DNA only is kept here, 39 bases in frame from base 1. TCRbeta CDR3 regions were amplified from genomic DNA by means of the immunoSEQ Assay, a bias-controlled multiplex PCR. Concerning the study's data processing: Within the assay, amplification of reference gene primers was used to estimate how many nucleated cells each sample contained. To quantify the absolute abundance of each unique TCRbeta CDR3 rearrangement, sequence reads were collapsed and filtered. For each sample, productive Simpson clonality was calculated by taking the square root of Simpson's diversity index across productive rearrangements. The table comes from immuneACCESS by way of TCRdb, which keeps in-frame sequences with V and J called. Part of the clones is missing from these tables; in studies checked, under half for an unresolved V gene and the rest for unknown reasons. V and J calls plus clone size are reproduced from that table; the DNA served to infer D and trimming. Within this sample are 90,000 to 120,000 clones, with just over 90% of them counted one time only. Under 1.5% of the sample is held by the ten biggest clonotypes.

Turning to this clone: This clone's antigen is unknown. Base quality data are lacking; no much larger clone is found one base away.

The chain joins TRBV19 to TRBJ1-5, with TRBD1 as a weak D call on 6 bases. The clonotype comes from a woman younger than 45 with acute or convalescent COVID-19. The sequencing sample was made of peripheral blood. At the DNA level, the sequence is TGTGCCAGTGCAGGGGCCAGCAATCAGCCCCAGCATTTT. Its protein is CASAGASNQPQHF.